This TCR beta chain was identified in a study of T cell repertoires in cytomegalovirus infection. Study-level background: CMV infection together with matching HLA type was indicated by public TCR beta signatures. Study-wide findings and caveats: People with CMV and the relevant HLA were identified by cumulative public TCR beta family frequency.

A single record per CDR3 protein comes from TCRdb applying MiXCR to the reads. Of hundreds of thousands of distinct CDR3 sequences in the sample, about 33% are singletons; the top ten hold 15% to 20%. This clonotype came up a few times. Its cognate antigen is unknown. The germline CDR1 and CDR2 sequences are SGHTA and FQGNSA. V dropped 3 bases and J dropped 1 base, with 13 bases sitting between them. This CDR3 is 15 amino acids long. The TCR sequence derives from a human donor in good health (CMV status not recorded). Some clones in this sample may be carry-over from other donors' samples. This rearrangement joins TRBV7-2 to TRBJ2-7; maybe TRBD2 (5 bases). This specimen was cultured PBMCs, taken from culture after CMV antigen stimulation. CDR3 sequence reads: CASSLWVLGSYEQYF. CDR3 DNA: TGTGCCAGCAGCTTGTGGGTACTAGGGTCCTACGAGCAGTACTTC. Together with reference TRBV7-2 and TRBJ2-7, the CDR3 gives the full variable domain: GAGVSQSPSNKVTEKGKDVELRCDPISGHTALYWYRQSLGQGLEFLIYFQGNSAPDKSGLPSDRFSAERTGGSVSTLTIQRTQQEDSAVYLCASSLWVLGSYEQYFGPGTRLTVT.